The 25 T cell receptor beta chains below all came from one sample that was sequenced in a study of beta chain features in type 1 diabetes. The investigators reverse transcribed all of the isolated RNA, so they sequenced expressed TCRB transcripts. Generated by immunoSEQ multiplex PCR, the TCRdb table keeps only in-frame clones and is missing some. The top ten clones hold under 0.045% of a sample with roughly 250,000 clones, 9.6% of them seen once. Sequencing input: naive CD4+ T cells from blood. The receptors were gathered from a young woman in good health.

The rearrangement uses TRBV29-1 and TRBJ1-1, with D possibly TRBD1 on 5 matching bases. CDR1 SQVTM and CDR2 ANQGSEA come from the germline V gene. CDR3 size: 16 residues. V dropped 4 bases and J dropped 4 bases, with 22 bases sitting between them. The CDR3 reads CSVGGGGSGDGTEAFF. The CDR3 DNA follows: TGCAGCGTTGGTGGGGGGGGTTCTGGAGATGGCACTGAAGCTTTCTTT.

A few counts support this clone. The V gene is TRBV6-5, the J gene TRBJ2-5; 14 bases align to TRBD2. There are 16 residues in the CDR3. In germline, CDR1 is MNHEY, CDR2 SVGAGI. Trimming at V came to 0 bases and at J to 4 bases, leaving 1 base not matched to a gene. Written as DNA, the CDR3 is TGTGCCAGCAGTTACTCGGGACTAGCGGGAGTAGAGACCCAGTACTTC. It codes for CASSYSGLAGVETQYF.

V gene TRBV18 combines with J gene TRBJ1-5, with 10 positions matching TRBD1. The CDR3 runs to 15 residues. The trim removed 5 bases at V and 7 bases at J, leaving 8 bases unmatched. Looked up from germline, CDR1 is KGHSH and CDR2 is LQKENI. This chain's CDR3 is CASSAGTGDIQPQHF. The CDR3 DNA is TGTGCCAGCTCAGCCGGGACAGGGGATATACAGCCCCAGCATTTT.

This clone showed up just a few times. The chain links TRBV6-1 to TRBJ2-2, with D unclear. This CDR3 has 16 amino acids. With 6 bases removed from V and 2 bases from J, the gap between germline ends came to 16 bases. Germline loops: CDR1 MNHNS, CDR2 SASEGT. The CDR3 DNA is TGTGCCAGCAGCGAAAGACGGGTCTCCAACACCGGGGAGCTGTTTTTT. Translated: CASSERRVSNTGELFF.

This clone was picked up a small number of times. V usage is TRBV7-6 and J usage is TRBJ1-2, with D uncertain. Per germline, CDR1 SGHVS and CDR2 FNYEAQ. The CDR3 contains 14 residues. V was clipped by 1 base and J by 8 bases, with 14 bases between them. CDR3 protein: CASSLVDLGGGYTF. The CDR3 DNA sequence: TGTGCCAGCAGCTTAGTTGATCTCGGCGGGGGCTACACCTTC.

The CDR3 coding sequence is TGTGCCAGCAGTGAAGACAGGGGCTACGAGCAGTACTTC. This sequence encodes CASSEDRGYEQYF. The chain carries TRBV2 and TRBJ2-7, with 7 bases that match TRBD1. From germline, CDR1 is SNHLY and CDR2 FYNNEI. The V gene end was trimmed by 1 base and the J gene end by 3 bases; junction bases not matched to a gene: 0. The CDR3 runs to 13 residues.

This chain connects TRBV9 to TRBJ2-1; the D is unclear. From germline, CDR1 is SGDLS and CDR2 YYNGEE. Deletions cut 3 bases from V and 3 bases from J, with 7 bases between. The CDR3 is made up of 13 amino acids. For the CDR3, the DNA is TGTGCCAGCAGCGGGTCGAGCTACAATGAGCAGTTCTTC. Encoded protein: CASSGSSYNEQFF.

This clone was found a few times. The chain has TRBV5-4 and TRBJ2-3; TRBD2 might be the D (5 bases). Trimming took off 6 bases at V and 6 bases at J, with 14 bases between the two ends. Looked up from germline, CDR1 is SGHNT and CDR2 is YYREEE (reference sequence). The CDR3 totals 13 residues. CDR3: CASTLPPGDTQYF. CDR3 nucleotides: TGTGCCAGCACCCTCCCGCCGGGGGATACGCAGTATTTT.

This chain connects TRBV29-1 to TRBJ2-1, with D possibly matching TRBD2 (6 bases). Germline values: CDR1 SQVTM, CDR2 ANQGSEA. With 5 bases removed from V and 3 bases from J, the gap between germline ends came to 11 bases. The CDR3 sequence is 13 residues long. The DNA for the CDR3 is TGCAGCGTTCCTCTGGGAGGCTACAATGAGCAGTTCTTC. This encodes CSVPLGGYNEQFF.

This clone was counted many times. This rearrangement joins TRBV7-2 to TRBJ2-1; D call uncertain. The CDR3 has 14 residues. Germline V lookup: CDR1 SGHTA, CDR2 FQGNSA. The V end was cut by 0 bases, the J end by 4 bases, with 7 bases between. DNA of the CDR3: TGTGCCAGCAGCTTAGCTGGCATATACAATGAGCAGTTCTTC. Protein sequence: CASSLAGIYNEQFF.

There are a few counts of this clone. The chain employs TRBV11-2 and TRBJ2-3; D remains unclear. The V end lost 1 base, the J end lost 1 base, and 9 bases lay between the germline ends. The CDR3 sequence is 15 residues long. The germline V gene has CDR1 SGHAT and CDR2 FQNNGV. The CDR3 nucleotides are TGTGCCAGCAGCTTAGGAGGTAGTCGCACAGATACGCAGTATTTT. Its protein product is CASSLGGSRTDTQYF.

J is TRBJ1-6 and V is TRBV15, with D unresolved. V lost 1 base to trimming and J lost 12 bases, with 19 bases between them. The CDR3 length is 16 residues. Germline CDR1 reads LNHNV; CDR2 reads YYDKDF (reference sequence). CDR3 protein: CATSRGSGGQEGPLHF. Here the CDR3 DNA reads TGTGCCACCAGCAGAGGCTCGGGTGGGCAGGAGGGACCCCTCCACTTT.

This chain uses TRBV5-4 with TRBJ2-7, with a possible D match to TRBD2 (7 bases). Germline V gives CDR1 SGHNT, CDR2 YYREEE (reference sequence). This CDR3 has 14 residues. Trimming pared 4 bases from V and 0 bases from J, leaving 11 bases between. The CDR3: CASSAGAASYEQYF. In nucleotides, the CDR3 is TGTGCCAGCAGCGCGGGGGCAGCCTCCTACGAGCAGTACTTC.

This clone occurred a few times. DNA for the CDR3: TGTGCCAGCAGCTTGAGACTACCCGGGTTTAACACCGGGGAGCTGTTTTTT. It specifies CASSLRLPGFNTGELFF. The chain employs TRBV5-4 and TRBJ2-2; tentative D call: TRBD2 (5 bases). The CDR3 length is 17 residues. Per the germline V gene, CDR1 is SGHNT and CDR2 is YYREEE (reference sequence). The germline V and J ends were trimmed by 1 base and 2 bases, with 15 bases remaining between them.

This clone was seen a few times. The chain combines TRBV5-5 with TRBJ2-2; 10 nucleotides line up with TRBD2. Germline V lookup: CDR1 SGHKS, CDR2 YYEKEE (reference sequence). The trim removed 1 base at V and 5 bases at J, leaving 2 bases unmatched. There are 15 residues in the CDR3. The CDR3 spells CASSLSSGGTGELFF. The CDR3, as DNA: TGTGCCAGCAGCTTGAGTAGCGGGGGGACCGGGGAGCTGTTTTTT.

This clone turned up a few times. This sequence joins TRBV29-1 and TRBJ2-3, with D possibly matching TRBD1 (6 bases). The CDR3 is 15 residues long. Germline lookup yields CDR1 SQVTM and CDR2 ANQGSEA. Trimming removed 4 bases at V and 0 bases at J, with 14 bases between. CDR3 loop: CSVALGQGSTDTQYF. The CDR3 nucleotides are TGCAGCGTTGCCCTCGGGCAGGGGAGCACAGATACGCAGTATTTT.

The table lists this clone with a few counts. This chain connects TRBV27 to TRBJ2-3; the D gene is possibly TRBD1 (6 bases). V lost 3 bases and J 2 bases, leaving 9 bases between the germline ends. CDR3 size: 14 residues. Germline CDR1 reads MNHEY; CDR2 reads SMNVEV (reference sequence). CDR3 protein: CASSFRQVTDTQYF. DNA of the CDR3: TGTGCCAGCAGTTTTAGACAGGTCACAGATACGCAGTATTTT.

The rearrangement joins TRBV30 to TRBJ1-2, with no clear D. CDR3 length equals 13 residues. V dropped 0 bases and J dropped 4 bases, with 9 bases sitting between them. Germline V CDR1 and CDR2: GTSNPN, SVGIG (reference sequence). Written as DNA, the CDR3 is TGTGCCTGGAGTGTACTGTATAGCTATGGCTACACCTTC. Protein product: CAWSVLYSYGYTF.

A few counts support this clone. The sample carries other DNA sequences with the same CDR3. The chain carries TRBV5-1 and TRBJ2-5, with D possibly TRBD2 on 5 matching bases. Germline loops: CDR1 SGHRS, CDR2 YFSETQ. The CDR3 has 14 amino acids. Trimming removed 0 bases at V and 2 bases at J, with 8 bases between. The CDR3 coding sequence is TGCGCCAGCAGCTTGGGCGGGCCTCAAGAGACCCAGTACTTC. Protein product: CASSLGGPQETQYF. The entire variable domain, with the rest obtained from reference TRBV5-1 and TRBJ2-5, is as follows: KAGVTQTPRYLIKTRGQQVTLSCSPISGHRSVSWYQQTPGQGLQFLFEYFSETQRNKGNFPGRFSGRQFSNSRSEMNVSTLELGDSALYLCASSLGGPQETQYFGPGTRLLVL.

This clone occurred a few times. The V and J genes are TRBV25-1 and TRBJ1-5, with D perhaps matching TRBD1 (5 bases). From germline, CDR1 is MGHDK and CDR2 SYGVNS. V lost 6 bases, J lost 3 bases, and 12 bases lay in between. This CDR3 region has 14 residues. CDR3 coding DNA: TGTGCCAGCAGGGGTTCTGGGGCCAATCAGCCCCAGCATTTT. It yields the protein CASRGSGANQPQHF.

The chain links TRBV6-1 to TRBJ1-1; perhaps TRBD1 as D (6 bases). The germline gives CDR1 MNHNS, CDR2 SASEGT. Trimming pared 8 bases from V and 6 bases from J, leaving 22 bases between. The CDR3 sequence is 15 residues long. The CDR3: CASYDRPAAGAEAFF. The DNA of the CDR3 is TGTGCCAGCTACGACCGGCCCGCGGCAGGGGCTGAAGCTTTCTTT.

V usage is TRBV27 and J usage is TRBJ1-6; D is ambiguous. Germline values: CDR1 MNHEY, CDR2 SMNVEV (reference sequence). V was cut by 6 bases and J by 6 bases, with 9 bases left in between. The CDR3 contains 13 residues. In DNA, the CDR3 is TGTGCCAGCAGCCTACTTGGTAATTCACCCCTCCACTTT. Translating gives CASSLLGNSPLHF.

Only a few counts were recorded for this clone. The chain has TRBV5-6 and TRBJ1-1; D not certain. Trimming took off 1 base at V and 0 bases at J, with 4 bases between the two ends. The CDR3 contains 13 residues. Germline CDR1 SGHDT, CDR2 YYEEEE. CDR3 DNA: TGTGCCAGCAGCTTGTCTCTGAACACTGAAGCTTTCTTT. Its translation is CASSLSLNTEAFF.

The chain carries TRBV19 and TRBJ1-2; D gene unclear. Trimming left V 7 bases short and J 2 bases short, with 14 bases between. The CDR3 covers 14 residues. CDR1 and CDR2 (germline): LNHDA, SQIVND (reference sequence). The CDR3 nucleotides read TGTGCCAGTATGGACGTAGCGGGAAACTATGGCTACACCTTC. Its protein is CASMDVAGNYGYTF.

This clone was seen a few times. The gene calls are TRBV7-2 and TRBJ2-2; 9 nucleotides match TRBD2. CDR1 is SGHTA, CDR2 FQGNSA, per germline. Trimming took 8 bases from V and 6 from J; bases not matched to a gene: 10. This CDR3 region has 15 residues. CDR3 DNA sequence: TGTGCCAGCTCCCGCGGCGGGAGGGTCGCCGGGGAGCTGTTTTTT. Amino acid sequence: CASSRGGRVAGELFF.